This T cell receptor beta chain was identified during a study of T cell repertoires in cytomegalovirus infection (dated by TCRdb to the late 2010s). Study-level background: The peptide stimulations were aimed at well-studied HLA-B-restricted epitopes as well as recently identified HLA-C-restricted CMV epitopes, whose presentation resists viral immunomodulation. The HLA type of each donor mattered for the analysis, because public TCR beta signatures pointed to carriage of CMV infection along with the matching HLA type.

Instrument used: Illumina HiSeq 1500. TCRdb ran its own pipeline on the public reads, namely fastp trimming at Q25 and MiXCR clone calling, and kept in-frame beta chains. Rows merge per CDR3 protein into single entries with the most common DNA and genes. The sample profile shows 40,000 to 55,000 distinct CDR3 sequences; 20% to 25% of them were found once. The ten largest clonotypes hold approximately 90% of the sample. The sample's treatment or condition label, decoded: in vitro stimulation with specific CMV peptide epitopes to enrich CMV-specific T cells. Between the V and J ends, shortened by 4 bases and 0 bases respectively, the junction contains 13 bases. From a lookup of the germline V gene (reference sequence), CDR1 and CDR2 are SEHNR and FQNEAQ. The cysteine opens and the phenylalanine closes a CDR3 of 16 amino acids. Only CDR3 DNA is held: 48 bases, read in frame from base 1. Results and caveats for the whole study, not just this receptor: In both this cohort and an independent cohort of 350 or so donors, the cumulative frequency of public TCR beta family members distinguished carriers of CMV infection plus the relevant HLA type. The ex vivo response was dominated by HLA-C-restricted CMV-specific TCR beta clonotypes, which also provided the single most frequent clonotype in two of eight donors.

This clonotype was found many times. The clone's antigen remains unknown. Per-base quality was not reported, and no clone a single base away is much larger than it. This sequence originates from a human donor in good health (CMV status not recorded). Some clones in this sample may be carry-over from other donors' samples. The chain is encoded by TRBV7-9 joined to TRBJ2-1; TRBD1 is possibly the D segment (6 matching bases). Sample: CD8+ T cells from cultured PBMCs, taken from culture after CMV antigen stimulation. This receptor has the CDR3 CASSSTTDSSYNEQFF. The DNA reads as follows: TGTGCCAGCAGCTCAACAACGGACAGCTCCTACAATGAGCAGTTCTTC.